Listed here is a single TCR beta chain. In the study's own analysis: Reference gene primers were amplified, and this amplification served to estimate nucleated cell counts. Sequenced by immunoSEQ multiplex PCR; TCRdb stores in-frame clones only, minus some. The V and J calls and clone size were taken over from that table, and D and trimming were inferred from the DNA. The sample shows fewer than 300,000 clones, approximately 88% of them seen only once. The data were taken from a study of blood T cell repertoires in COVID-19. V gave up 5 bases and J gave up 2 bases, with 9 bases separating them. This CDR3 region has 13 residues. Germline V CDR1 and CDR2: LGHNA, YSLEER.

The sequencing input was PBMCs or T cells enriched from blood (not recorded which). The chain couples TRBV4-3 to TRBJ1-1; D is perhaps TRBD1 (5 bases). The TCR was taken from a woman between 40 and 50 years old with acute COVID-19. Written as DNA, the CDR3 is TGCGCCAGCAGCGCTCAGGGTAACACTGAAGCTTTCTTT. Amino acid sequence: CASSAQGNTEAFF.